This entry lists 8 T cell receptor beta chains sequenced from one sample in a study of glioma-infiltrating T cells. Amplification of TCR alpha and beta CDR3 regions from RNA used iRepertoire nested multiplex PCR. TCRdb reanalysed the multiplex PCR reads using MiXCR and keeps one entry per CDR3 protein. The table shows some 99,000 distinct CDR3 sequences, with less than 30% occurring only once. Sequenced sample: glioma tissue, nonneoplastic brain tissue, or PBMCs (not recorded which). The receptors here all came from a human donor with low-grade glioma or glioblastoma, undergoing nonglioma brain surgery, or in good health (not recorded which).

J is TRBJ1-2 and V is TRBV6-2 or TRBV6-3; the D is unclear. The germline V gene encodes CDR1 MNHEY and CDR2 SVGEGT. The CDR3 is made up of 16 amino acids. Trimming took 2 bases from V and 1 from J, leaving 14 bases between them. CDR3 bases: TGTGCCAGCAGTTACCCCGGGGTTAGAGGTAACTATGGCTACACCTTC. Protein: CASSYPGVRGNYGYTF.

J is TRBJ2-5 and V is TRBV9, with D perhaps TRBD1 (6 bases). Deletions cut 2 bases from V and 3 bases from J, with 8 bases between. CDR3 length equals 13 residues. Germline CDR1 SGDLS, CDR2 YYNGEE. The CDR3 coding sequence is TGTGCCAGCAGCGTTTCAGGGGAAGAGACCCAGTACTTC. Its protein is CASSVSGEETQYF.

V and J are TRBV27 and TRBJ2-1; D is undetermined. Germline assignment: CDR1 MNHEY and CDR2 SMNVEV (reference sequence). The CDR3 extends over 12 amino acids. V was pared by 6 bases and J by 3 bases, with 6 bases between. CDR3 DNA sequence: TGTGCCAGCAGCGCTATCTACAATGAGCAGTTCTTC. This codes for CASSAIYNEQFF.

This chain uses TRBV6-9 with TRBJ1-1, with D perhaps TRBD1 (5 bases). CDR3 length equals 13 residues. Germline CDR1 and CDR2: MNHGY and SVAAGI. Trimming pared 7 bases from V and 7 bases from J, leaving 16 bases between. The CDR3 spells CASIYQGRYEAFF. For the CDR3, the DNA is TGTGCCAGCATTTACCAGGGACGGTATGAAGCTTTCTTT.

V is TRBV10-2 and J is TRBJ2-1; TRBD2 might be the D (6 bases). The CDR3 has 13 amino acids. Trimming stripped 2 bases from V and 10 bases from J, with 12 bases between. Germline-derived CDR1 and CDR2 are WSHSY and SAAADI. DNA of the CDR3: TGCGCCAGCAGTGAGCAGGGAGGAGGCGAGCAGTTCTTC. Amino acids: CASSEQGGGEQFF.

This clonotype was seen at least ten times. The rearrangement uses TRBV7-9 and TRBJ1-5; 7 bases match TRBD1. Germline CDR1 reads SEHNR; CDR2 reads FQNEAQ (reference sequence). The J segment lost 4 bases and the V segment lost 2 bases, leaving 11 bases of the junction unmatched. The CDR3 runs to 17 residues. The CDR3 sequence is CASSLSTGVLSNQPQHF. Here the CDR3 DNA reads TGTGCCAGCAGCTTATCTACAGGGGTCCTCTCAAATCAGCCCCAGCATTTT.

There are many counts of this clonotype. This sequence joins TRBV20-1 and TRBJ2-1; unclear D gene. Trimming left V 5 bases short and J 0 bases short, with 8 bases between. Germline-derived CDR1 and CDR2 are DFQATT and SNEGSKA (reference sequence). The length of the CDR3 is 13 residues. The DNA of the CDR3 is TGCAGTGCTCCCCACGGCTCCTACAATGAGCAGTTCTTC. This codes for CSAPHGSYNEQFF.

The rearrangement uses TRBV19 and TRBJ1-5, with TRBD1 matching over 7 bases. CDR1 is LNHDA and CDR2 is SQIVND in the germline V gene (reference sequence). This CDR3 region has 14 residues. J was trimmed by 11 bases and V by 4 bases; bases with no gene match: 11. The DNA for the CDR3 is TGTGCCAGTAGTAGGGGCGACAGGGCATGGACCCAGCATTTT. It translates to CASSRGDRAWTQHF. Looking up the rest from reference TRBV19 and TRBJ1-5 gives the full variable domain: DGGITQSPKYLFRKEGQNVTLSCEQNLNHDAMYWYRQDPGQGLRLIYYSQIVNDFQKGDIAEGYSVSREKKESFPLTVTSAQKNPTAFYLCASSRGDRAWTQHFGDGTRLSIL.